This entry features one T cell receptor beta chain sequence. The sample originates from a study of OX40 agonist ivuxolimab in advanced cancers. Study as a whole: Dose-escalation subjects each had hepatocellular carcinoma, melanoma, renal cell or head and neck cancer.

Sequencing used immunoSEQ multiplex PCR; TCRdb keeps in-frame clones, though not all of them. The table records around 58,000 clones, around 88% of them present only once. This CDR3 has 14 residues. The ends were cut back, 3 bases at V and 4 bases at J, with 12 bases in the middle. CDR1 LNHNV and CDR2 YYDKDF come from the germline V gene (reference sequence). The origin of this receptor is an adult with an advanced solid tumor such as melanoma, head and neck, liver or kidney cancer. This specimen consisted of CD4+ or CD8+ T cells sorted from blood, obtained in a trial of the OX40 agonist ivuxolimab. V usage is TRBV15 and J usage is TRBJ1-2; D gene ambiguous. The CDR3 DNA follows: TGTGCCACCAGCAGTTCGAGTTCTGGCTATGGCTACACCTTC. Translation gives CATSSSSSGYGYTF.